This T cell receptor beta chain was obtained from a study of T cell responses to AZD1222 COVID-19 vaccine. The study, taken as a whole, reports: Unmutated variant regions are reportedly the target of nearly half of TCRs that are spike-specific. Of the AZD1222 recipients, only five to seven were seropositive at baseline.

Libraries were prepared by immunoSEQ multiplex PCR; TCRdb keeps only in-frame clonotypes and omits some of them. The data contain around 120,000 clones, around 92% of them singletons. In the case of this clone: As yet, its antigen is unknown.

CDR3 length: 14 residues. CDR1 is MNHNS and CDR2 is SASEGT in the germline V gene. V shed 3 bases and J 3 bases; nucleotides not matched to a gene: 3. The sequencing used peripheral blood, collected 28 days after the second AZD1222 dose. The V and J genes are TRBV6-1 and TRBJ2-7, with 9 bases identical to TRBD1. This sequence was found in an adult who received the AZD1222 COVID-19 vaccine. The CDR3 nucleotides read TGTGCCAGCAGTGACCGGGACAGGGTCTACGAGCAGTACTTC. It encodes CASSDRDRVYEQYF.